Listed below are T cell receptor beta chains from one sample, sequenced in a study of cytomegalovirus exposure and HLA in healthy donors. The repertoire was sequenced with immunoSEQ multiplex PCR; TCRdb's copy has only in-frame clones and lacks some. The sample has approximately 150,000 clones, about 80% seen once; the top ten hold 5.5% to 7.5%. The sequencing input was PBMCs. Receptor source: a young man in good health and CMV-seropositive. The CDR3 runs from the conserved cysteine through the conserved F or W. A D gene is named only where the DNA matches it firmly. Clone size appears in some rows only: once, few, many, or a class for an expanded clone.

V: TRBV4-3; J: TRBJ1-6; D: TRBD1; size: -; length: 17; DNA: TGCGCCAGCAGCCAAGCCCCGACAGGGCGGAATAATTCACCCCTCCACTTT; CDR3: CASSQAPTGRNNSPLHF
V: TRBV6-1; J: TRBJ1-1; D: -; size: -; length: 18; DNA: TGTGCCAGCAGTGAAGGAGGGTACCTTTCGACCATGAACACTGAAGCTTTCTTT; CDR3: CASSEGGYLSTMNTEAFF
V: TRBV5-1; J: TRBJ1-1; D: -; size: -; length: 12; DNA: TGCGCCAGCAGACCTCAGGGTTCTGAAGCTTTCTTT; CDR3: CASRPQGSEAFF
V: TRBV18; J: TRBJ2-1; D: -; size: -; length: 17; DNA: TGTGCCAGCTCATCCCGGCTCGGACAACAGTCTGAAGGTGAGCAGTTCTTC; CDR3: CASSSRLGQQSEGEQFF
V: TRBV7-9; J: TRBJ2-1; D: -; size: -; length: 15; DNA: TGTGCCAGCAGCTGGGCTGGGGGGGGGCCGGGTGAGCAGTTCTTC; CDR3: CASSWAGGGPGEQFF
V: TRBV7-2; J: TRBJ2-2; D: -; size: -; length: 15; DNA: TGTGCCAGCAGCTTCTCCAGCGCGAACACCGGGGAGCTGTTTTTT; CDR3: CASSFSSANTGELFF
V: TRBV7-2; J: TRBJ2-1; D: TRBD2; size: few; length: 16; DNA: TGTGCCAGCAGCCTGAGGACTAGCGGGGGAGTGAATGAGCAGTTCTTC; CDR3: CASSLRTSGGVNEQFF
V: TRBV7-9; J: TRBJ1-1; D: -; size: -; length: 13; DNA: TGTGCCAGCAGCTTTACGGGGGGCACTGAAGCTTTCTTT; CDR3: CASSFTGGTEAFF
V: TRBV18; J: TRBJ2-2; D: TRBD2; size: -; length: 15; DNA: TGTGCCAGCTCAAGGTCGGCGGGGGACACCGGGGAGCTGTTTTTT; CDR3: CASSRSAGDTGELFF
V: TRBV4-2; J: TRBJ2-7; D: -; size: -; length: 18; DNA: TGTGCCAGCAGCCAAGATGAAGCGGTTCGTACTATTTTAGGGGAGCAGTACTTC; CDR3: CASSQDEAVRTILGEQYF
V: TRBV28; J: TRBJ1-3; D: TRBD1; size: -; length: 14; DNA: TGTGCCAGCAGGGAACAGGGGTCTGGAAACACCATATATTTT; CDR3: CASREQGSGNTIYF
V: TRBV27; J: TRBJ1-5; D: -; size: -; length: 16; DNA: TGTGCCAGCAGTTTAGTGGCTGGACAGTTCAATCAGCCCCAGCATTTT; CDR3: CASSLVAGQFNQPQHF
V: TRBV7-9; J: TRBJ2-2; D: TRBD1; size: -; length: 17; DNA: TGTGCCAGCACCGACCCCACCGGGACAGGGCTCACCGGGGAGCTGTTTTTT; CDR3: CASTDPTGTGLTGELFF
V: TRBV5-6; J: TRBJ2-7; D: TRBD1; size: -; length: 18; DNA: TGTGCCAGCAGCTCCACAACTGCTCAGGGGGCAACCTCCTACGAGCAGTACTTC; CDR3: CASSSTTAQGATSYEQYF
V: TRBV4-3; J: TRBJ1-4; D: TRBD1; size: -; length: 17; DNA: TGCGCCAGCAGCCAATTAGGGGAAGGGCAGGGGGCTGAAAAACTGTTTTTT; CDR3: CASSQLGEGQGAEKLFF
V: TRBV18; J: TRBJ1-1; D: -; size: -; length: 15; DNA: TGTGTCAGCTCTTCCTCGGGGGGATGGAACACTGAAGCTTTCTTT; CDR3: CVSSSSGGWNTEAFF
V: TRBV19; J: TRBJ2-6; D: -; size: -; length: 15; DNA: TGTGCCAGTAGTATGCTAGCCGCCGGGGCCAACGTCCTGACTTTC; CDR3: CASSMLAAGANVLTF
V: TRBV7-3; J: TRBJ2-1; D: -; size: -; length: 14; DNA: TGTGCCAGCAGTCCAGGGAGGGGGTACAATGAGCAGTTCTTC; CDR3: CASSPGRGYNEQFF
V: TRBV2; J: TRBJ1-2; D: -; size: -; length: 11; DNA: TGTGCCAGCACCGAGCCAGGGGGCTACACCTTC; CDR3: CASTEPGGYTF
V: TRBV9; J: TRBJ1-1; D: -; size: -; length: 14; DNA: TGTGCCAGCAGCGTATGGGGGGACAACACTGAAGCTTTCTTT; CDR3: CASSVWGDNTEAFF
V: TRBV28; J: TRBJ1-1; D: -; size: -; length: 11; DNA: TGTGCCACCTCACTCCCATTTGAAGCTTTCTTT; CDR3: CATSLPFEAFF
V: TRBV5-6; J: TRBJ2-5; D: TRBD1; size: -; length: 16; DNA: TGTGCCAGCAGCTTGCGAGGGGGCAACTGGCAAGAGACCCAGTACTTC; CDR3: CASSLRGGNWQETQYF
V: TRBV7-2; J: TRBJ2-5; D: -; size: -; length: 14; DNA: TGTGCCAGCAGCTTATCAGGGTCCCAAGAGACCCAGTACTTC; CDR3: CASSLSGSQETQYF
V: TRBV27; J: TRBJ2-2; D: TRBD2; size: few; length: 15; DNA: TGTGCCAGCATCAATGCTAGCGGGAGGAACGGGGAGCTGTTTTTT; CDR3: CASINASGRNGELFF
V: TRBV7-9; J: TRBJ2-3; D: -; size: few; length: 14; DNA: TGTGCCAGCAGCCGGGACACTAGCACAGATACGCAGTATTTT; CDR3: CASSRDTSTDTQYF
V: TRBV5-1; J: TRBJ2-7; D: TRBD2; size: -; length: 15; DNA: TGCGCCAGCAGCGCCCGGACTAGCGGAACCTACGAGCAGTACTTC; CDR3: CASSARTSGTYEQYF
V: TRBV11-3; J: TRBJ2-1; D: TRBD2; size: -; length: 15; DNA: TGTGCCAGCAGCTTTCGGCGGGGGGGGAGCAATGAGCAGTTCTTC; CDR3: CASSFRRGGSNEQFF
V: TRBV19; J: TRBJ2-1; D: -; size: -; length: 15; DNA: TGTGCCAGTAGTATAGTTAGCGGCCAGTACAATGAGCAGTTCTTC; CDR3: CASSIVSGQYNEQFF
V: TRBV5-6; J: TRBJ2-7; D: TRBD1; size: -; length: 14; DNA: TGTGCCAGCAGCGGGACAGGGACCTTGTACGAGCAGTACTTC; CDR3: CASSGTGTLYEQYF
V: TRBV23-1; J: TRBJ1-1; D: -; size: -; length: 14; DNA: TGCGCCAGCAGTCCCATAAATGGGTGGGTGAGGGCTTTCTTT; CDR3: CASSPINGWVRAFF
V: TRBV19; J: TRBJ2-1; D: TRBD2; size: -; length: 15; DNA: TGTGCCAGTAGCCTCGGGACTAGCGAGTACAATGAGCAGTTCTTC; CDR3: CASSLGTSEYNEQFF
V: TRBV7-9; J: TRBJ1-1; D: -; size: -; length: 14; DNA: TGTGCCAGCAGCTTCTCGGGAGGGGTCACTGAAGCTTTCTTT; CDR3: CASSFSGGVTEAFF
V: TRBV5-6; J: TRBJ2-7; D: -; size: -; length: 15; DNA: TGTGCCAGCAGCTTGGCCGGCGAGGGTCCCTACGAGCAGTACTTC; CDR3: CASSLAGEGPYEQYF
V: TRBV6-4; J: TRBJ2-3; D: TRBD2; size: -; length: 16; DNA: TGTGCCAGCAGTCGCCATAGCGGGGGTAGCACAGATACGCAGTATTTT; CDR3: CASSRHSGGSTDTQYF
V: TRBV11-2; J: TRBJ2-7; D: TRBD2; size: -; length: 15; DNA: TGTGCCAGCAGCCCAACTAGCGGGGGGGTTTACGAGCAGTACTTC; CDR3: CASSPTSGGVYEQYF
V: TRBV6-5; J: TRBJ1-1; D: -; size: -; length: 14; DNA: TGTGCCATCGGGCGGAGGGACGGGGACACTGAAGCTTTCTTT; CDR3: CAIGRRDGDTEAFF
V: TRBV19; J: TRBJ1-2; D: TRBD1; size: -; length: 16; DNA: TGTGCCAGTAGTATCAGACCCCGGGACAGGCTCTATGGCTACACCTTC; CDR3: CASSIRPRDRLYGYTF
V: TRBV19; J: TRBJ2-1; D: -; size: -; length: 15; DNA: TGTGCCAGTAGTACTGACTACAGCTCCTACAATGAGCAGTTCTTC; CDR3: CASSTDYSSYNEQFF
V: TRBV5-4; J: TRBJ2-6; D: -; size: -; length: 16; DNA: TGTGCCAGCAGCTTGGGCCAGCGCTCTGGGGCCAACGTCCTGACTTTC; CDR3: CASSLGQRSGANVLTF
V: TRBV5-4; J: TRBJ2-5; D: TRBD2; size: -; length: 16; DNA: TGTGCCAGCAGCCCCCCATCCCGGGGGGATGCAGAGACCCAGTACTTC; CDR3: CASSPPSRGDAETQYF
V: TRBV11-3; J: TRBJ2-3; D: TRBD1; size: -; length: 15; DNA: TGTGCCAGCAGCTTGTATGGGGACAGATTGGATACGCAGTATTTT; CDR3: CASSLYGDRLDTQYF
V: TRBV5-8; J: TRBJ1-5; D: -; size: -; length: 18; DNA: TGTGCCAGCAGCTTGGACAGGGTGGGGGTACGGAGCAATCAGCCCCAGCATTTT; CDR3: CASSLDRVGVRSNQPQHF
V: TRBV4-1; J: TRBJ1-5; D: TRBD1; size: -; length: 15; DNA: TGCGCCAGCAGCCAGACGGACAGGGGGGACCAGCCCCAGCATTTT; CDR3: CASSQTDRGDQPQHF
V: TRBV18; J: TRBJ2-7; D: -; size: -; length: 15; DNA: TGTGCCAGCTCATTCCCGACAGGATACTCCTACGAGCAGTACTTC; CDR3: CASSFPTGYSYEQYF
V: TRBV30; J: TRBJ2-7; D: TRBD2; size: -; length: 17; DNA: TGTGCCTGGAGTAGGAGACTAGCGGGAGCCGGAGACGACGAGCAGTACTTC; CDR3: CAWSRRLAGAGDDEQYF
V: TRBV5-6; J: TRBJ1-4; D: -; size: -; length: 15; DNA: TGTGCCAGCAGCTTGGGACAGGTAAAACGGGAAAAACTGTTTTTT; CDR3: CASSLGQVKREKLFF
V: TRBV9; J: TRBJ2-3; D: -; size: -; length: 16; DNA: TGTGCCAGCAGCGTAGGGAGGGACCCGAACGTAGATACGCAGTATTTT; CDR3: CASSVGRDPNVDTQYF
V: TRBV4-3; J: TRBJ1-2; D: -; size: few; length: 15; DNA: TGCGCCAGCAGCCAAGAGGGCAGATTTAACTATGGCTACACCTTC; CDR3: CASSQEGRFNYGYTF
V: TRBV7-2; J: TRBJ1-6; D: TRBD1; size: -; length: 16; DNA: TGTGCCAGCAGCCCGAGGACAGGGGCCCGTAATTCACCCCTCCACTTT; CDR3: CASSPRTGARNSPLHF
V: TRBV6-6; J: TRBJ1-3; D: -; size: -; length: 16; DNA: TGTGCCAGCTGTCGACAGGCTCTAAGCGCAGGAAACACCATATATTTT; CDR3: CASCRQALSAGNTIYF
V: TRBV14; J: TRBJ1-1; D: TRBD1; size: -; length: 15; DNA: TGTGCCAGCAGCCAGAGACAGGGGATGACCACTGAAGCTTTCTTT; CDR3: CASSQRQGMTTEAFF
V: TRBV28; J: TRBJ2-3; D: -; size: -; length: 14; DNA: TGTGCCAGCAGCCTCCGGGACTTTCTTAATACGCAGTATTTT; CDR3: CASSLRDFLNTQYF
V: TRBV5-6; J: TRBJ2-7; D: -; size: -; length: 15; DNA: TGTGCCAGCAGTTTCTCGGGGTCCGAAGGCTACGAGCAGTACTTC; CDR3: CASSFSGSEGYEQYF
V: TRBV5-1; J: TRBJ2-6; D: -; size: -; length: 15; DNA: TGCGCCAGCAGCTTATCTCTAGCGGGGGCCAACGTCCTGACTTTC; CDR3: CASSLSLAGANVLTF
V: TRBV5-1; J: TRBJ2-7; D: -; size: once; length: 13; DNA: TGCGCCAGCAGCTTGGTGGGCCCCTACGAGCAGTACTTC; CDR3: CASSLVGPYEQYF
V: TRBV7-9; J: TRBJ2-3; D: TRBD1; size: -; length: 14; DNA: TGTGCCAGCAGCTTAGTACAGGGGGCAGATACGCAGTATTTT; CDR3: CASSLVQGADTQYF
V: TRBV7-9; J: TRBJ2-5; D: TRBD1; size: -; length: 16; DNA: TGTGCCAGCAGCTCACCGGGACAGGGGACGTCAGAGACCCAGTACTTC; CDR3: CASSSPGQGTSETQYF